This T cell receptor beta chain originates from a study of Ad26.COV2.S vaccination and SARS-CoV-2 variants. Study results and caveats: Placebo recipients showed lower spike-specific TCR breadth than vaccinees.

On this clone itself: What it binds is unknown.

The protocol was immunoSEQ multiplex PCR, while the TCRdb copy is restricted to in-frame clones and leaves out a portion. This table has hundreds of thousands of clones, about 90% appearing once. The V gene's germline CDR1 is ENHRY and CDR2 SYGVKD. The length of the CDR3 is 14 residues. V dropped 4 bases and J dropped 5; count of bases not matched to a gene: 7. Documented treatment: 15 to 20 received Ad26.COV2.S at low or high dose, single or two shots; a few received placebo; per-sample allocation not given. Each sample was drawn 63 days after the first injection (of vaccine or placebo). The receptor comes from a person aged 18-60 years who received the Ad26.COV2.S COVID-19 vaccine or a placebo. The sequencing used peripheral blood, collected in a trial of Ad26.COV2.S vaccine versus placebo. The gene calls are TRBV10-3 and TRBJ2-5; 7 bases align to TRBD1. The CDR3 is CAISGGQQSETQYF. The CDR3, as DNA: TGTGCCATCAGTGGGGGACAGCAATCCGAGACCCAGTACTTC.